Reported below is one T cell receptor beta chain. TCRdb re-analysed the 5' RACE reads in MiXCR, keeping a single row per CDR3 protein. The sample shows around 340,000 distinct CDR3 sequences, around 15% of them seen only once. This sample stems from a study of T-cell memory formation after mild COVID-19. Sequencing was done on a sample of PBMCs or a T cell subset sorted from them (not recorded which). This receptor was taken from a man aged 18 to 30 who had mild COVID-19 (a few samples of this study predate the infection). Cell type and time point are not known.

The DNA of the CDR3 is TGTGCCTGGAGTGTTTCACTCTACGAGCAGTACTTC. Its translation: CAWSVSLYEQYF. This rearrangement joins TRBV30 to TRBJ2-7, with unresolved D. V was shortened by 0 bases and J by 3 bases, with 6 bases between the two germline ends. This CDR3 is 12 amino acids long. CDR1 GTSNPN and CDR2 SVGIG come from the germline V gene (reference sequence).